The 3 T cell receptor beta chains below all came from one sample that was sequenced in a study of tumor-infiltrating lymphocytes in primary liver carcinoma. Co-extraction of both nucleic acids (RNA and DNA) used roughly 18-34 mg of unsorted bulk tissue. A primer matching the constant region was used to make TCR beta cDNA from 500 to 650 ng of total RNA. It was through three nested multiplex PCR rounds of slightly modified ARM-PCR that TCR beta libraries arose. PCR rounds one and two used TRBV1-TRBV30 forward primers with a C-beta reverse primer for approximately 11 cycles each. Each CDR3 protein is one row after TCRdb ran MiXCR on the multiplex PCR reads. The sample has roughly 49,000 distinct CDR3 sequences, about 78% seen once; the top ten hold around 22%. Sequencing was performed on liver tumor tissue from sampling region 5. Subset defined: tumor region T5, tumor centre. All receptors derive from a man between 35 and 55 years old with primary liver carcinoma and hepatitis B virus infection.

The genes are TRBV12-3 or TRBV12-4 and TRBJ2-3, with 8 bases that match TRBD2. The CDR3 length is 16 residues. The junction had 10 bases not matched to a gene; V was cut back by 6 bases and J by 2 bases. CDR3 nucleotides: TGTGCCAGCAGCCGTCGGAATAGCGGGAACACAGATACGCAGTATTTT. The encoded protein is CASSRRNSGNTDTQYF.

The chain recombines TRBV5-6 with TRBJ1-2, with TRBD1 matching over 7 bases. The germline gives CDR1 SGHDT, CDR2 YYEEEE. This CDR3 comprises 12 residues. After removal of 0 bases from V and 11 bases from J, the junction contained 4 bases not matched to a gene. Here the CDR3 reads CASSLGPGGYTF. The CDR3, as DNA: TGTGCCAGCAGCTTGGGACCAGGGGGTTACACCTTC.

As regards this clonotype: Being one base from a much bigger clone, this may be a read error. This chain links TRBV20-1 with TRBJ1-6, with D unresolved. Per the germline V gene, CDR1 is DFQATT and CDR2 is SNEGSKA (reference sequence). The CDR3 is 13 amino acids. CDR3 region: CSARKGNNSPIHF. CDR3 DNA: TGCAGTGCTAGGAAAGGGAATAATTCACCCATCCACTTT.